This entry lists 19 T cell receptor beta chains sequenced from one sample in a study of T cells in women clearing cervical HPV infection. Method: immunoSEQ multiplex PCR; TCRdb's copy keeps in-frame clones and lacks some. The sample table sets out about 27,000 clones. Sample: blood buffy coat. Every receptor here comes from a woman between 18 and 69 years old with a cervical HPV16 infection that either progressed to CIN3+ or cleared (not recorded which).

The sequenced part of the CDR3 DNA is TGTGCCAGCTCACCCGGGACAGGGGCGTACACTGAA. It codes for CASSPGTGAYTE. The complete CDR3 sequence is CASSPGTGAYTEAFF. The chain links TRBV18 to TRBJ1-1; 10 bases agree with TRBD1. The CDR3 end falls 3 residues outside the read, so it is completed with the germline J gene. The CDR3 length is 15 residues. Germline trimming cut 3 bases from V and 3 bases from J; bases unmatched to any gene: 4. Looked up from germline, CDR1 is KGHSH and CDR2 is LQKENI. Full variable domain (remainder filled in from reference TRBV18 and TRBJ1-1): NAGVMQNPRHLVRRRGQEARLRCSPMKGHSHVYWYRQLPEEGLKFMVYLQKENIIDESGMPKERFSAEFPKEGPSILRIQQVVRGDSAAYFCASSPGTGAYTEAFFGQGTRLTVV.

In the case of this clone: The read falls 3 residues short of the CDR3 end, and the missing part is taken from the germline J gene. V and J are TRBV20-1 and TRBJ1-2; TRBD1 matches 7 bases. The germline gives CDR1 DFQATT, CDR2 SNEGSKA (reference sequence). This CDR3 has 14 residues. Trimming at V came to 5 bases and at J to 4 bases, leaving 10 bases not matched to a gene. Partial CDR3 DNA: TGCAGTGCTGGAACAGGGGTGAACACCTATGGC. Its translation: CSAGTGVNTYG. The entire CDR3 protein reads CSAGTGVNTYGYTF.

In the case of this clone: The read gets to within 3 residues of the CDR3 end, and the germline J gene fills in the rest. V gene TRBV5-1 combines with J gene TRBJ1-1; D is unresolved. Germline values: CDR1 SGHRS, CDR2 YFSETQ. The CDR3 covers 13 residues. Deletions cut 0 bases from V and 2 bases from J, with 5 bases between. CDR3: CASSLAHNTEAFF. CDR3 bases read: TGCGCCAGCAGCTTGGCACATAACACTGAA.

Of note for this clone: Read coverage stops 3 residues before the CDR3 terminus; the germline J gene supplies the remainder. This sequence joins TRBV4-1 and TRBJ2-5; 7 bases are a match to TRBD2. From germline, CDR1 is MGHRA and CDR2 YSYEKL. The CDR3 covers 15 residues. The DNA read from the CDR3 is TGCGCCAGCAGCCAAGATAGGGCGGGAGTCGGTACC. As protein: CASSQDRAGVGT. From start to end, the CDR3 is CASSQDRAGVGTQYF.

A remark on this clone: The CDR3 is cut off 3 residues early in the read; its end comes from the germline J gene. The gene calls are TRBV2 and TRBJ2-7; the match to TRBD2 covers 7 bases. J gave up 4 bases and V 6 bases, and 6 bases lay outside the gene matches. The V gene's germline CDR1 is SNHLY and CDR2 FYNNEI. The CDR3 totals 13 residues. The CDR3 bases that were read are TGTGCCAGCAGAGGCGGGGGAAGTTACGAG. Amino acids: CASRGGGSYE. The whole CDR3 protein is CASRGGGSYEQYF.

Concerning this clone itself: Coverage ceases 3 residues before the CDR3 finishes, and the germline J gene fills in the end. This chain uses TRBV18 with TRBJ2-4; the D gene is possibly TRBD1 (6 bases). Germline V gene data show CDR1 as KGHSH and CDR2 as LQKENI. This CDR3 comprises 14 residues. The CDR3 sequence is CASSPPRTDYGQYF. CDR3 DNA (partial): TGTGCCAGCTCACCACCGAGGACAGACTATGGT.

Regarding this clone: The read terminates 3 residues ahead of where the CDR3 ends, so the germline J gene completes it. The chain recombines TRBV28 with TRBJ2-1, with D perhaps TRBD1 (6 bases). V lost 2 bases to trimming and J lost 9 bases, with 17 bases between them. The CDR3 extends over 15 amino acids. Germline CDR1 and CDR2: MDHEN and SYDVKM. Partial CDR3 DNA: TGTGCCAGCAGTTTAGTGGTTGGGGGCTTGTTTGAG. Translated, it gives CASSLVVGGLFE. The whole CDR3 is CASSLVVGGLFEQFF. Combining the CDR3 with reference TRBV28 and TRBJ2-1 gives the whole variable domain DVKVTQSSRYLVKRTGEKVFLECVQDMDHENMFWYRQDPGLGLRLIYFSYDVKMKEKGDIPEGYSVSREKKERFSLILESASTNQTSMYLCASSLVVGGLFEQFFGPGTRLTVL.

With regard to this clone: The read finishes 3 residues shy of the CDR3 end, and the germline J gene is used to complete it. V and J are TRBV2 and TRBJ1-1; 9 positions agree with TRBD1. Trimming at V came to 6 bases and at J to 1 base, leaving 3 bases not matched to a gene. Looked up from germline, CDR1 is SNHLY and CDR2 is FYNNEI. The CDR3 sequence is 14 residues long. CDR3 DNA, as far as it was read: TGTGCCAGCAGAAAGGACAGGGGGAACACTGAA. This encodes CASRKDRGNTE. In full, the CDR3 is CASRKDRGNTEAFF.

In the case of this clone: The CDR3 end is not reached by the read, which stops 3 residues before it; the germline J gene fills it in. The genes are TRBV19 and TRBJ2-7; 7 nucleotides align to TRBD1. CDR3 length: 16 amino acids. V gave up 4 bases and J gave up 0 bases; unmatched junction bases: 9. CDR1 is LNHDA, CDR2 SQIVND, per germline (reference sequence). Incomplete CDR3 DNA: TGTGCCAGTAGTACTGCGACAGGGCTGAGCTCCTACGAG. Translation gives CASSTATGLSSYE. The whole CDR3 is CASSTATGLSSYEQYF.

CDR3 DNA, as far as it was read: TGTGCCAGCAGGTCCGGGACTAGTAACACCGGGGAG. Its translation is CASRSGTSNTGE. The whole CDR3 is CASRSGTSNTGELFF. The V and J genes are TRBV7-3 and TRBJ2-2, with 8 bases that match TRBD2. The sequenced fragment ends 3 residues before the CDR3 boundary, so the rest is inferred from the germline J gene. Trimming at V came to 6 bases and at J to 2 bases, leaving 5 bases not matched to a gene. Germline CDR1 is SGHTA and CDR2 is FQGTGA. This CDR3 spans 15 amino acids.

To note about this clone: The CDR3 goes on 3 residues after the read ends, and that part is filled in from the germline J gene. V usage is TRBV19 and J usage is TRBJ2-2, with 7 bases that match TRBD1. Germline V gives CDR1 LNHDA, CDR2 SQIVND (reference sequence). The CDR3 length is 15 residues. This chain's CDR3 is CASSPRQGINEKLFF. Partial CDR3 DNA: TGTGCCAGTAGTCCTAGACAGGGAATTAATGAAAAG.

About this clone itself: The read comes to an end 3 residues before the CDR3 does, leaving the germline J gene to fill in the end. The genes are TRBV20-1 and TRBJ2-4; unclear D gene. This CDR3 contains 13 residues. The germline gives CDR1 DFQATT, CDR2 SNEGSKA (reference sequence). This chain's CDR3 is CSARDLVNYGQYF. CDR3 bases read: TGCAGTGCTAGAGATTTAGTTAACTATGGT.

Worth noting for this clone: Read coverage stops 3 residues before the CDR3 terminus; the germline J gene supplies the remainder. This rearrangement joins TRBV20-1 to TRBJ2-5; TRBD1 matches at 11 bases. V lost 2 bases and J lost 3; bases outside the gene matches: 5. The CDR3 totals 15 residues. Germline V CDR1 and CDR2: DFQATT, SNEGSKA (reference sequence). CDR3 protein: CSARTGTGGEETQYF. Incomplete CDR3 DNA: TGCAGTGCTAGAACCGGGACAGGGGGGGAAGAGACC.

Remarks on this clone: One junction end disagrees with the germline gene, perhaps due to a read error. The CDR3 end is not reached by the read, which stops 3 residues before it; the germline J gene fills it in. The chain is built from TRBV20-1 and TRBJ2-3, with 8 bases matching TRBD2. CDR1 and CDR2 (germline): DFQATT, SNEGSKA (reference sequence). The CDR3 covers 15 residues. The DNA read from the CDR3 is TGCAGTGCTAGCAGTCAGCGGGAGTGGGCAGAGACG. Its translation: CSASSQREWAET. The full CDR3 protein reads CSASSQREWAETQYF.

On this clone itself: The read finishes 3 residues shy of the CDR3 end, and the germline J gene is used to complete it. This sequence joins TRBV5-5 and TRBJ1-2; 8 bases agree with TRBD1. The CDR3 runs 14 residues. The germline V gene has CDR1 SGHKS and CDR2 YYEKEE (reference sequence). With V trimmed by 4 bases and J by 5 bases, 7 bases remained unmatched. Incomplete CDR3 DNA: TGTGCCAGCAGCGAGAGGGACAGGTCGTATGGC. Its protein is CASSERDRSYG. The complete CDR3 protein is CASSERDRSYGYTF.

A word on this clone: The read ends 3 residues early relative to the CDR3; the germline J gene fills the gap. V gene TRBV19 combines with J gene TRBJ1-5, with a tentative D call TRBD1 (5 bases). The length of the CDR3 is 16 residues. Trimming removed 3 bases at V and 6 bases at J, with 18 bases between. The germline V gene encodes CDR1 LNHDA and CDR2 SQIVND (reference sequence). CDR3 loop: CASSISAFGGTQPQHF. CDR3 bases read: TGTGCCAGTAGTATTTCAGCATTCGGGGGAACTCAGCCC. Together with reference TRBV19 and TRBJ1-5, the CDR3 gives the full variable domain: DGGITQSPKYLFRKEGQNVTLSCEQNLNHDAMYWYRQDPGQGLRLIYYSQIVNDFQKGDIAEGYSVSREKKESFPLTVTSAQKNPTAFYLCASSISAFGGTQPQHFGDGTRLSIL.

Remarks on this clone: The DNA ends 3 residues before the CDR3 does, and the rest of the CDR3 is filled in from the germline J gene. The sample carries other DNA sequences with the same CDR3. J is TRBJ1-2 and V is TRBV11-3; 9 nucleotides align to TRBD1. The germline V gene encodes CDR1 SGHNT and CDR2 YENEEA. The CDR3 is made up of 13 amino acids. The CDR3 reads CASSPQGASGYTF. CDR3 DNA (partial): TGTGCCAGCAGCCCACAGGGGGCGTCTGGA.

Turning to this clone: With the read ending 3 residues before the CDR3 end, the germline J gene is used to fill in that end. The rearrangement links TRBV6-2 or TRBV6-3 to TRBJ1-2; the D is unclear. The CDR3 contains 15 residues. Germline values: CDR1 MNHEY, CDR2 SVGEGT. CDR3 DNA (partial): TGTGCCAGCAGGCCTACTGCGGTAAAAACCTACGAC. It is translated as CASRPTAVKTYD. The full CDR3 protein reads CASRPTAVKTYDYTF.

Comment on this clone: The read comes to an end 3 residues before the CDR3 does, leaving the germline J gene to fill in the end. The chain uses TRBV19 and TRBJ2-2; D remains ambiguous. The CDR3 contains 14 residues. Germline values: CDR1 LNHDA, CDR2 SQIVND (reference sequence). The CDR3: CASRHRTANSPLFF. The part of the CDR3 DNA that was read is TGTGCCAGTAGGCACAGAACCGCCAATTCACCG. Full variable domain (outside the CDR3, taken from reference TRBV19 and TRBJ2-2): DGGITQSPKYLFRKEGQNVTLSCEQNLNHDAMYWYRQDPGQGLRLIYYSQIVNDFQKGDIAEGYSVSREKKESFPLTVTSAQKNPTAFYLCASRHRTANSPLFFGEGSRLTVL.